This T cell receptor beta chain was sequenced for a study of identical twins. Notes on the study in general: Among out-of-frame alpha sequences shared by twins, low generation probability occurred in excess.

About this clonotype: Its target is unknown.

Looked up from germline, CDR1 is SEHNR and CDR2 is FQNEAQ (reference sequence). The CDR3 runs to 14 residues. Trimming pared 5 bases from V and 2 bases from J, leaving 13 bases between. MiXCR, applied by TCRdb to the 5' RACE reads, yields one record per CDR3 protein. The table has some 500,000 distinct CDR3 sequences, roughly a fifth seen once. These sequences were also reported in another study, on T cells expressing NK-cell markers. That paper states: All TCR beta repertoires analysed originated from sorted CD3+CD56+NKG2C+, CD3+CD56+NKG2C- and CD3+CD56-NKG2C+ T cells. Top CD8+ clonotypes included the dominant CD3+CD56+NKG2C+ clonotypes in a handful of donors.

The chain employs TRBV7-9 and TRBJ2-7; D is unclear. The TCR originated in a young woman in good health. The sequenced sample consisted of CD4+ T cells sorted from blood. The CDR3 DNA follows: TGTGCCAGCAGCCTTATGGGCGGAACCTACGAGCAGTACTTC. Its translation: CASSLMGGTYEQYF.